These T cell receptor beta chains were read from a single sample in a study of blood T cell repertoires in COVID-19. TCRdb keeps only in-frame clones here, not all; method: immunoSEQ multiplex PCR. In the table there are some 73,000 clones, approximately 89% of which are singletons. The sample comprised peripheral blood. The receptors stem from a woman over 75 with active or convalescent COVID-19. Each CDR3 is given with its conserved first and last residue. The D gene is left open where the match is weak. Rows give clone size only sometimes, using once, few, many, or a class for an expanded clone.

TRBJ1-3	TRBV4-3	NA	NA	CASSQEFGNGPPNTIYF	TGCGCCAGCAGCCAAGAGTTCGGGAACGGCCCTCCCAACACCATATATTTT
TRBJ2-5	TRBV27	few	NA	CASSRSPPLETQYF	TGTGCCAGCAGCCGTAGCCCGCCCTTGGAGACCCAGTACTTC
TRBJ2-3	TRBV6-6	NA	TRBD2	CASSATSGGTDTQYF	TGTGCCAGCAGTGCGACTAGCGGGGGGACAGATACGCAGTATTTT
TRBJ1-3	TRBV6-5	NA	TRBD1	CASSRGQGAWDTIYF	TGTGCCAGCAGTAGGGGACAGGGGGCGTGGGACACCATATATTTT
TRBJ2-6	TRBV4-2	once	TRBD1	CASSGRDRGHSGANVLTF	TGTGCCAGCAGCGGCCGGGACAGGGGTCACTCTGGGGCCAACGTCCTGACTTTC
TRBJ1-6	TRBV2	NA	NA	CASGGLLGSPLHF	TGTGCCAGCGGGGGCCTACTAGGGTCACCCCTCCACTTT
TRBJ1-2	TRBV6-5	NA	NA	CASSPPGGATYGYTF	TGTGCCAGCAGTCCCCCCGGAGGCGCTACCTATGGCTACACCTTC
TRBJ1-4	TRBV7-9	NA	NA	CASSLASGDEKLFF	TGTGCCAGCAGCTTAGCGTCAGGGGATGAAAAACTGTTTTTT
TRBJ1-4	TRBV18	NA	NA	CASSSRTNEKLFF	TGTGCCAGCTCGAGCCGTACTAATGAAAAACTGTTTTTT
TRBJ2-1	TRBV1	NA	NA	CTSSHSDISEQFF	TGCACCAGCAGCCACTCCGACATATCCGAGCAGTTCTTC
TRBJ1-2	TRBV5-6	NA	NA	CASSLDVSGYTF	TGTGCCAGCAGCTTGGATGTGAGTGGCTACACCTTC
TRBJ1-4	TRBV6-5	NA	TRBD1	CASSTTTGEKLFF	TGTGCCAGCAGTACGACGACAGGGGAAAAACTGTTTTTT
TRBJ1-3	TRBV28	few	NA	CASSSGFLAGNTIYF	TGTGCCAGCAGTTCCGGGTTCCTGGCTGGAAACACCATATATTTT
TRBJ1-6	TRBV13	NA	NA	CASSLSHPRDKNSPLHF	TGTGCCAGCAGCTTATCCCACCCCCGGGACAAGAATTCACCCCTCCACTTT
TRBJ1-5	TRBV12-3/TRBV12-4	NA	NA	CASSRGGAQPQHF	TGTGCCAGCAGTCGTGGGGGCGCCCAGCCCCAGCATTTT
TRBJ2-3	TRBV6-1	NA	TRBD2	CASSEVLAGTTDTQYF	TGTGCCAGCAGTGAAGTACTAGCGGGGACCACAGATACGCAGTATTTT
TRBJ1-5	TRBV19	NA	TRBD1	CASSIVGGDQPQHF	TGTGCCAGTAGTATTGTAGGGGGCGATCAGCCCCAGCATTTT
TRBJ1-2	TRBV7-2	once	TRBD1	CASSTGQRTGAGYTF	TGTGCCAGCAGCACAGGACAAAGGACAGGGGCTGGCTACACCTTC
TRBJ1-4	TRBV9	NA	NA	CASSQLPIGANEKLFF	TGTGCCAGCAGCCAGTTACCGATAGGGGCTAATGAAAAACTGTTTTTT
TRBJ1-1	TRBV7-2	NA	TRBD1	CASSLVGQGEAFF	TGTGCCAGCAGCTTAGTAGGACAGGGTGAAGCTTTCTTT
TRBJ2-3	TRBV4-2	NA	TRBD2	CASSLVLAGAQQNTQYF	TGTGCCAGCAGCCTCGTGTTAGCGGGGGCCCAACAAAATACGCAGTATTTT
TRBJ2-2	TRBV28	NA	TRBD1	CASSPLEMTGATGELFF	TGTGCCAGCAGTCCCCTGGAAATGACAGGGGCCACCGGGGAGCTGTTTTTT
TRBJ2-1	TRBV4-1	NA	NA	CASSQGASRGFDEQFF	TGCGCCAGCAGCCAAGGAGCCTCTAGAGGGTTCGATGAGCAGTTCTTC
TRBJ1-5	TRBV28	NA	NA	CASSTHQPQHF	TGTGCCAGCTCCACACATCAGCCCCAGCATTTT
TRBJ2-2	TRBV7-2	NA	TRBD2	CASSPIFGGAGELFF	TGTGCCAGCAGCCCTATTTTCGGGGGGGCCGGGGAGCTGTTTTTT
TRBJ2-7	TRBV7-2	NA	TRBD1	CASRRGQASSYEQYF	TGTGCCAGCAGACGGGGACAGGCATCTTCCTACGAGCAGTACTTC
TRBJ1-2	TRBV5-5	NA	NA	CATVWGPINYGYTF	TGTGCCACCGTTTGGGGCCCAATAAACTATGGCTACACCTTC
TRBJ1-1	TRBV5-1	NA	NA	CASSVGTTGVAFF	TGCGCCAGCAGCGTAGGGACGACAGGAGTGGCTTTCTTT
TRBJ2-7	TRBV5-1	few	NA	CASSLGTFPLEQYF	TGCGCCAGCAGCTTGGGGACATTTCCTCTAGAGCAGTACTTC
TRBJ1-5	TRBV19	once	TRBD1	CASRRDRGPNQPQHF	TGTGCCAGTAGGCGGGACAGGGGGCCCAATCAGCCCCAGCATTTT
TRBJ2-6	TRBV5-4	NA	NA	CASSLEQTNSGANVLTF	TGTGCCAGCAGCTTAGAACAGACCAACTCTGGGGCCAACGTCCTGACTTTC
TRBJ1-2	TRBV10-3	NA	TRBD1	CAIRDGTGVDGYTF	TGTGCCATCAGAGACGGGACAGGGGTAGATGGCTACACCTTC
TRBJ1-1	TRBV19	once	NA	CASSNGPAGAFF	TGTGCCAGTAGTAACGGGCCAGCGGGGGCTTTCTTT
TRBJ1-2	TRBV19	once	TRBD1	CASSQQGFRSSPYGYTF	TGTGCCAGTAGCCAACAGGGGTTCAGATCCTCCCCCTATGGCTACACCTTC
TRBJ2-2	TRBV5-8	once	TRBD1	CASNPLLTTGSAGELFF	TGTGCCAGCAACCCCTTATTGACGACAGGGTCGGCCGGGGAGCTGTTTTTT
TRBJ2-3	TRBV30	once	NA	CAWGRFGTDTQYF	TGTGCCTGGGGGCGGTTCGGCACAGATACGCAGTATTTT
TRBJ1-2	TRBV28	NA	NA	CASTNMSRGVGYTF	TGTGCCAGCACCAATATGTCCAGGGGCGTTGGCTACACCTTC
TRBJ1-5	TRBV5-1	NA	NA	CASSPGGEQPQHF	TGCGCCAGCAGCCCGGGGGGGGAGCAGCCCCAGCATTTT
TRBJ1-1	TRBV4-1	NA	NA	CASSQKQNTEAFF	TGCGCCAGCAGCCAGAAACAAAACACTGAAGCTTTCTTT
TRBJ2-2	TRBV6-5	once	NA	CASRDINGELFF	TGTGCCAGCAGAGACATTAACGGGGAGCTGTTTTTT
TRBJ1-2	TRBV11-2	NA	NA	CASSLELAGGYGYTF	TGTGCCAGCAGCTTAGAACTCGCCGGGGGATATGGCTACACCTTC
TRBJ1-2	TRBV19	NA	NA	CASSIFGEEGYTF	TGTGCCAGTAGTATCTTCGGGGAAGAAGGCTACACCTTC
TRBJ1-2	TRBV5-6	few	NA	CASSLSALRGKGYTF	TGTGCCAGCAGCTTATCCGCGTTACGAGGCAAGGGCTACACCTTC
TRBJ2-1	TRBV2	NA	TRBD1	CASTGDSWNEQFF	TGTGCCAGCACCGGGGACAGTTGGAATGAGCAGTTCTTC
TRBJ1-2	TRBV27	NA	NA	CASSSPGRNYGYTF	TGTGCCAGCAGTTCCCCCGGGAGAAACTATGGCTACACCTTC
TRBJ1-2	TRBV2	few	NA	CASNLDGLPNYGYTF	TGTGCCAGCAACCTCGACGGACTTCCGAACTATGGCTACACCTTC
TRBJ2-7	TRBV7-9	NA	NA	CASSLLAYEQYF	TGTGCCAGCAGCTTACTAGCCTACGAGCAGTACTTC
TRBJ2-1	TRBV3-1/TRBV3-2	once	NA	CASSQEPGNNEQFF	TGTGCCAGCAGCCAAGAGCCGGGAAACAATGAGCAGTTCTTC
TRBJ1-1	TRBV28	NA	NA	CASSPGEGVNTEAFF	TGTGCCAGCAGTCCCGGTGAGGGCGTGAACACTGAAGCTTTCTTT
TRBJ2-2	TRBV7-2	NA	TRBD2	CASSFGLARNTGELFF	TGTGCCAGCAGCTTCGGACTAGCCAGGAACACCGGGGAGCTGTTTTTT
TRBJ2-7	TRBV30	NA	NA	CAWSTGGSSYEQYF	TGTGCCTGGAGTACAGGCGGCAGCTCCTACGAGCAGTACTTC
TRBJ2-3	TRBV7-6	NA	TRBD2	CASSPIGGGDTQYF	TGTGCCAGCAGCCCAATCGGGGGGGGAGATACGCAGTATTTT
TRBJ2-3	TRBV27	NA	TRBD1	CASSFRDRSTDTQYF	TGTGCCAGCAGTTTCCGGGACAGGTCTACAGATACGCAGTATTTT
TRBJ2-3	TRBV11-2	NA	TRBD2	CASSLGATSGGTDTQYF	TGTGCCAGCAGCTTAGGGGCGACTAGCGGGGGGACAGATACGCAGTATTTT
TRBJ1-1	TRBV18	once	NA	CASSPSGGHTEAFF	TGTGCCAGCTCACCGTCGGGGGGGCATACTGAAGCTTTCTTT